These 15 T cell receptor beta chains originate from one sample sequenced in a study of shared clonotypes between healthy human individuals. TCRdb keeps only in-frame clones here, not all; method: immunoSEQ multiplex PCR. The sample contains approximately 600,000 clones, 85% to 95% of which appear only once. CD8 cells classed as naive were CD45RO-negative and positively selected for CCR7, excluding terminally differentiated effector memory CD45RA+ cells. The sample consisted of naive CD8+ T cells sorted from blood. The receptors stem from a woman aged 25 to 45 in good health.

In this sample, this clone turned up once. This sequence joins TRBV5-6 and TRBJ2-7, with 10 bases fitting TRBD1. Germline trimming cut 4 bases from V and 6 bases from J; bases unmatched to any gene: 4. Germline CDR1 reads SGHDT; CDR2 reads YYEEEE. This CDR3 is built from 13 residues. CDR3 in amino acids: CASSAGTGAEQYF. CDR3 nucleotides: TGTGCCAGCAGCGCCGGGACAGGGGCCGAGCAGTACTTC.

Of note for this clone: The sample has other DNA sequences that encode this CDR3 too. This chain joins TRBV27 and TRBJ2-7, with D hard to call. Trimming took off 8 bases at V and 3 bases at J, with 5 bases between the two ends. The length of the CDR3 is 10 residues. Germline V gives CDR1 MNHEY, CDR2 SMNVEV (reference sequence). CDR3 nucleotides: TGTGCCAGCGGAGACTACGAGCAGTACTTC. This translates into CASGDYEQYF.

The V gene is TRBV6-5, the J gene TRBJ2-7; perhaps D is TRBD1 or TRBD2 (5 bases each). V lost 2 bases and J 4 bases, leaving 12 bases between the germline ends. Germline CDR1 is MNHEY and CDR2 is SVGAGI. CDR3 length equals 14 residues. As DNA, the CDR3 is TGTGCCAGCAGTTACGTGGCAGGGAGTTACGAGCAGTACTTC. This gives the protein CASSYVAGSYEQYF.

The V call is TRBV10-3, the J call TRBJ2-7; D gene ambiguous. The CDR3 runs to 14 residues. CDR1 ENHRY and CDR2 SYGVKD come from the germline V gene. The ends were cut back, 3 bases at V and 3 bases at J, with 12 bases in the middle. In nucleotides, the CDR3 is TGTGCCATCAGTGAAGGGTTCAAAGGCTACGAGCAGTACTTC. Protein: CAISEGFKGYEQYF.

This clone appeared a single time. V gene TRBV7-2 combines with J gene TRBJ2-7; TRBD1 is a possible D gene (6 bases). Trimming shortened V by 1 base and J by 2 bases, and 9 bases separated the two germline ends. Germline values: CDR1 SGHTA, CDR2 FQGNSA. There are 14 residues in the CDR3. The CDR3 is CASSLERQAYEQYF. The CDR3, as DNA: TGTGCCAGCAGCTTAGAGCGACAGGCCTACGAGCAGTACTTC.

This clone was detected once. The chain uses TRBV5-1 and TRBJ2-1; maybe TRBD1 (5 bases). This CDR3 is built from 15 residues. The V and J ends lost 4 bases and 4 bases respectively, with 15 bases between them. Germline CDR1 and CDR2: SGHRS and YFSETQ. In DNA form, the CDR3 reads TGCGCCAGCAGCCCTCAGGGTGGGGCATACAATGAGCAGTTCTTC. This encodes CASSPQGGAYNEQFF.

The V call is TRBV18, the J call TRBJ2-7; no firm D call. Trimming stripped 0 bases from V and 5 bases from J, with 11 bases between. This CDR3 spans 14 amino acids. Germline lookup yields CDR1 KGHSH and CDR2 LQKENI. The CDR3 DNA is TGTGCCAGCTCACCACCTTTCACCAACGACGAGCAGTACTTC. This translates into CASSPPFTNDEQYF. Looking up the rest from reference TRBV18 and TRBJ2-7 gives the full variable domain: NAGVMQNPRHLVRRRGQEARLRCSPMKGHSHVYWYRQLPEEGLKFMVYLQKENIIDESGMPKERFSAEFPKEGPSILRIQQVVRGDSAAYFCASSPPFTNDEQYFGPGTRLTVT.

This chain joins TRBV27 and TRBJ1-6, with TRBD1 matching 10 bases. CDR3 length: 16 residues. The J segment lost 7 bases and the V segment lost 6 bases, leaving 9 bases of the junction unmatched. The V gene's germline CDR1 is MNHEY and CDR2 SMNVEV (reference sequence). The CDR3 protein is CASSPWTGGPNSPLHF. Here the CDR3 DNA reads TGTGCCAGCAGCCCCTGGACAGGGGGGCCGAATTCACCCCTCCACTTT.

This clone was seen a single time. The chain combines TRBV27 with TRBJ2-7; 10 bases are a match to TRBD2. The length of the CDR3 is 15 residues. V lost 3 bases, J lost 3 bases, and 5 bases stayed unmatched. In germline, CDR1 is MNHEY, CDR2 SMNVEV (reference sequence). The CDR3 DNA reads TGTGCCAGCAGTTTCTCCGGACTAGCGGACTACGAGCAGTACTTC. It encodes CASSFSGLADYEQYF.

This clone is a singleton in its sample. In nucleotides, the CDR3 is TGTGCCAGCAGCGGGTTGGGCACAGATACGCAGTATTTT. Translated, it gives CASSGLGTDTQYF. The chain combines TRBV9 with TRBJ2-3; D is unresolved. This CDR3 has 13 amino acids. V dropped 3 bases and J dropped 1 base, with 6 bases sitting between them. The germline V gene encodes CDR1 SGDLS and CDR2 YYNGEE. The full variable domain, in which reference TRBV9 and TRBJ2-3 provide the parts outside the CDR3, is DSGVTQTPKHLITATGQRVTLRCSPRSGDLSVYWYQQSLDQGLQFLIQYYNGEERAKGNILERFSAQQFPDLHSELNLSSLELGDSALYFCASSGLGTDTQYFGPGTRLTVL.

Concerning this clone itself: The same CDR3 arises from other DNA sequences in this sample as well. The chain employs TRBV20-1 and TRBJ2-1; D call uncertain. V lost 6 bases, J lost 5 bases, and 5 bases lay in between. Germline V CDR1 and CDR2: DFQATT, SNEGSKA (reference sequence). The CDR3 length is 10 residues. The CDR3 DNA sequence: TGCAGTGCACCAAACAATGAGCAGTTCTTC. Residues: CSAPNNEQFF.

The V call is TRBV27, the J call TRBJ1-1; D possibly corresponds to TRBD1 (6 bases). The CDR3 has 16 residues. Trimming left V 3 bases short and J 1 base short, with 15 bases between. The germline V gene has CDR1 MNHEY and CDR2 SMNVEV (reference sequence). The CDR3 DNA is TGTGCCAGCAGTTTCCGGGGGGCCTACGGGAACACTGAAGCTTTCTTT. Its translation is CASSFRGAYGNTEAFF.

This chain connects TRBV5-6 to TRBJ1-2, with D uncertain. V lost 1 base and J lost 2, with 15 bases in between. The CDR3 is made up of 16 amino acids. CDR1 SGHDT and CDR2 YYEEEE come from the germline V gene. Written as DNA, the CDR3 is TGTGCCAGCAGCTTGCTCGGGTTTTCCCCGAACTATGGCTACACCTTC. Translating it yields CASSLLGFSPNYGYTF.

The chain combines TRBV2 with TRBJ2-3; D gene ambiguous. Trimming took 8 bases from V and 3 from J, leaving 6 bases between them. Germline CDR1 reads SNHLY; CDR2 reads FYNNEI. The CDR3 contains 11 residues. This chain's CDR3 is CASPRTDTQYF. The CDR3 bases are TGTGCCAGCCCCCGGACAGATACGCAGTATTTT.

The V gene is TRBV7-9, the J gene TRBJ2-7, with unresolved D. Trimming removed 2 bases at V and 6 bases at J, with 5 bases between. The CDR3 totals 11 residues. Germline V gene lookup returns CDR1 SEHNR and CDR2 FQNEAQ (reference sequence). Here the CDR3 reads CASSLNREQYF. The CDR3 nucleotides read TGTGCCAGCAGCTTAAACCGCGAGCAGTACTTC.